Presented here are 3 T cell receptor beta chains from one specimen sequenced in a study of response to subunit inactivated influenza vaccine. TCRdb recomputed calls from the RT-PCR reads with MiXCR, one row per CDR3 protein. Of 500,000 to 650,000 distinct CDR3 sequences in the sample, approximately 7.6% were seen once. The material was PBMCs from blood, obtained less than 25 months after vaccination. These receptors were obtained from a man aged 45 to 70 who received an inactivated influenza vaccine.

This clonotype was recorded a few times. The chain recombines TRBV10-3 with TRBJ2-1, with 11 bases identical to TRBD2. V lost 3 bases and J lost 3; bases outside the gene matches: 10. From germline, CDR1 is ENHRY and CDR2 SYGVKD. The CDR3 runs to 18 residues. The CDR3 spells CAISDFSGGALIYNEQFF. The CDR3 DNA reads TGTGCCATCAGTGATTTTAGCGGGGGGGCCTTGATCTACAATGAGCAGTTCTTC.

This clonotype came up a few times. This chain connects TRBV10-3 to TRBJ2-7, with 10 nucleotides matching TRBD1. CDR1 is ENHRY and CDR2 is SYGVKD in the germline V gene. The J segment lost 3 bases and the V segment lost 5 bases, leaving 4 bases of the junction unmatched. The CDR3 is made up of 14 amino acids. The DNA for the CDR3 is TGTGCCATCAGTAGGACAGGGGGATTCTACGAGCAGTACTTC. Translating it yields CAISRTGGFYEQYF.

The J gene is TRBJ2-5, the V gene TRBV3-1; 7 bases line up with TRBD1. V gave up 4 bases and J gave up 7 bases; unmatched junction bases: 6. The CDR3 runs to 13 residues. Germline lookup yields CDR1 LGHDT and CDR2 YNNKEL (reference sequence). This CDR3 is CASSPRDSGTQYF. As DNA, the CDR3 is TGTGCCAGCAGCCCCCGGGACAGCGGGACCCAGTACTTC.